Listed below are T cell receptor beta chains from one sample, sequenced in a study of Ad26.COV2.S vaccination and SARS-CoV-2 variants. The assay was immunoSEQ multiplex PCR, and TCRdb's table has in-frame clones only and misses some. The sample shows around 170,000 clones, around 85% of them seen only once. The sequences come from peripheral blood, collected after recovery from COVID-19. The receptors here all came from a human donor who had recovered from COVID-19. CDR3s include the opening cysteine and the closing phenylalanine or tryptophan. Each record gives: J gene, V gene, D gene, clone size, CDR3 DNA, CDR3 protein. A D gene is named only where the DNA matches it firmly. Expanded clones get a size class; other rows say once, few or many, or leave the size out.

>TRBJ2-5|TRBV5-6|NA|NA
TGTGCCAGCAGCCGTCCCGAGAGGGGAGAGACCCAGTACTTC
CASSRPERGETQYF
>TRBJ2-7|TRBV3-1/TRBV3-2|TRBD2|NA
TGTGCCAGCAGCCAAGATCCGGGAGGGGGCTACGAGCAGTACTTC
CASSQDPGGGYEQYF
>TRBJ2-7|TRBV30|NA|once
TGTGCCTGGAGTTACGGGGTAGTTAGCTCCTACGAGCAGTACTTC
CAWSYGVVSSYEQYF
>TRBJ1-1|TRBV27|NA|once
TGTGCCAGCAGTCCCAGGCAGCGGTATATCAACACTGAAGCTTTCTTT
CASSPRQRYINTEAFF
>TRBJ2-6|TRBV5-1|NA|few
TGCGCCAGTCGATTAGGGATGACTGGGGCCAACGTCCTGACTTTC
CASRLGMTGANVLTF
>TRBJ2-5|TRBV2|NA|NA
TGTGCCAGCAGCCGGGACGGAGGAGAGACCCAGTACTTC
CASSRDGGETQYF
>TRBJ1-2|TRBV14|TRBD1|NA
TGTGCCAGCAGCCGGGACAGACACCCTACTATGGGCTACACCTTC
CASSRDRHPTMGYTF
>TRBJ2-7|TRBV6-5|TRBD1|many
TGTGCCAGCAGGGACAGGGGGTACATCTACGAGCAGTACTTC
CASRDRGYIYEQYF
>TRBJ2-5|TRBV5-1|NA|NA
TGCGCCAGCAGCTCCCGAGGAGAGACCCAGTACTTC
CASSSRGETQYF
>TRBJ1-5|TRBV6-8|TRBD1|few
TGTGCCAGCATTCATCAGGACAGGGTCTTTCAGCCCCAGCATTTT
CASIHQDRVFQPQHF
>TRBJ2-1|TRBV6-1|NA|NA
TGTGCCAGCAGTGAGGTGGGCTTAGGTGAGCAGTTCTTC
CASSEVGLGEQFF
>TRBJ1-2|TRBV29-1|NA|NA
TGCAGCGTTTCTCGGGCGGTAGACTATGGCTACACCTTC
CSVSRAVDYGYTF
>TRBJ2-7|TRBV6-1|NA|NA
TGTGCCAGCAGTGAAAGTGTGACTCTGGGTTACGAGCAGTACTTC
CASSESVTLGYEQYF
>TRBJ2-3|TRBV15|TRBD2|NA
TGTGCCACCAGCAGAGTCCTAGCGGGGGAAGAAGATACGCAGTATTTT
CATSRVLAGEEDTQYF
>TRBJ1-5|TRBV2|NA|NA
TGTGCCAGCAGTGAGTTAAGGGATCAGCCCCAGCATTTT
CASSELRDQPQHF
>TRBJ2-3|TRBV2|NA|NA
TGTGCCAGCAGTGAAGGAGACACATACACAGATACGCAGTATTTT
CASSEGDTYTDTQYF
>TRBJ2-7|TRBV9|NA|NA
TGTGCCAGCAGCGCACCCGGACAGTTCGCCTACGAGCAGTACTTC
CASSAPGQFAYEQYF
>TRBJ1-1|TRBV6-5|NA|NA
TGTGCCAGCAGTTCTTTATCCGCAGGAAACACTGAAGCTTTCTTT
CASSSLSAGNTEAFF
>TRBJ2-5|TRBV6-1|TRBD2|NA
TGTGCCAGCAGTGAAACTAGCGGGACCGGGAACCAGTACTTC
CASSETSGTGNQYF
>TRBJ1-3|TRBV28|NA|NA
TGTGCCAGCAGTTTCCGGGGTAGGACCATATATTTT
CASSFRGRTIYF
>TRBJ1-1|TRBV6-5|NA|many
TGTGCCAACCGACTTTTAATGAACACTGAAGCTTTCTTT
CANRLLMNTEAFF
>TRBJ1-3|TRBV29-1|NA|NA
TGCAGCGTCGTAGGGATTCAAGAGCAGGGGCCTGGAAACACCATATATTTT
CSVVGIQEQGPGNTIYF
>TRBJ1-1|TRBV19|NA|once
TGTGCCAGTACCCCCGGACAGTCCAACACTGAAGCTTTCTTT
CASTPGQSNTEAFF
>TRBJ2-1|TRBV6-6|TRBD2|once
TGTGCCAGCACCGCACCGGGACTAGACTACAATGAGCAGTTCTTC
CASTAPGLDYNEQFF
>TRBJ2-7|TRBV10-3|NA|few
TGTGCCATCAGTTCAACGGGGAGCTCCTACGAGCAGTACTTC
CAISSTGSSYEQYF
>TRBJ2-3|TRBV7-2|TRBD2|NA
TGTGCCAGCAGTCACCAAAGCGGGGGGCGGACCTCCACAGATACGCAGTATTTT
CASSHQSGGRTSTDTQYF
>TRBJ2-3|TRBV19|NA|NA
TGTGCCAGTAGCGGGAGCCCACTCACAGATACGCAGTATTTT
CASSGSPLTDTQYF
>TRBJ2-5|TRBV3-1/TRBV3-2|NA|NA
TGTGCCAGCAGCCTGGACAGAGAGACCCAGTACTTC
CASSLDRETQYF
>TRBJ2-7|TRBV11-2|TRBD2|NA
TGTGCCAGCAGCTCCTACGGGGGGGGATACGAGCAGTACTTC
CASSSYGGGYEQYF
>TRBJ2-3|TRBV28|NA|few
TGTGCCAGCAGTCTCGGGAGATGGGATACGCAGTATTTT
CASSLGRWDTQYF
>TRBJ1-1|TRBV19|NA|NA
TGTGCCAGTAATCTTGCAGCAAACACTGAAGCTTTCTTT
CASNLAANTEAFF
>TRBJ1-2|TRBV12-3/TRBV12-4|NA|NA
TGTGCCAGCAGTTTGACAGTAACCTATGGCTACACCTTC
CASSLTVTYGYTF
>TRBJ2-3|TRBV19|TRBD2|NA
TGTGCCAGTAGTGAAACTAGCGGAAACACAGATACGCAGTATTTT
CASSETSGNTDTQYF
>TRBJ2-1|TRBV5-4|TRBD2|NA
TGTGCCAGCAGCTTCGTTGGTAGCGGGGGGATATCGTCTCACAATGAGCAGTTCTTC
CASSFVGSGGISSHNEQFF
>TRBJ1-1|TRBV5-6|TRBD1|NA
TGTGCCAGCAGCTCGACAGGGAAAGCTTTCTTT
CASSSTGKAFF
>TRBJ2-1|TRBV1|NA|NA
TGCACCAGCAGCCAAGATCATAACCTAGCGGGAGTTAATAATGAGCAGTTCTTC
CTSSQDHNLAGVNNEQFF
>TRBJ1-2|TRBV28|TRBD1|NA
TGTGCCAGCAGACTACAGGGGGCAAGGAGGTATGGCTACACCTTC
CASRLQGARRYGYTF
>TRBJ1-1|TRBV2|NA|few
TGTGCCAGCAGTAGATCGGGACAACTGAACACTGAAGCTTTCTTT
CASSRSGQLNTEAFF
>TRBJ2-1|TRBV28|NA|NA
TGTGCCAGCAGCCGCACTAGGGGGAATGAGCAGTTCTTC
CASSRTRGNEQFF
>TRBJ2-1|TRBV5-4|NA|once
TGTGCCAGCAGCTTAAGAGACTACCTATACAATGAGCAGTTCTTC
CASSLRDYLYNEQFF
>TRBJ2-7|TRBV15|NA|NA
TGTGCCACCAGCAGCCGAGACAGCTACGAGCAGTACTTC
CATSSRDSYEQYF
>TRBJ2-2|TRBV9|NA|few
TGTGCCAGCAGCCCTCGGAGGACAGTCATCACCGGGGAGCTGTTTTTT
CASSPRRTVITGELFF
>TRBJ2-7|TRBV6-5|TRBD2|NA
TGTGCCAGCAGCCAGACTAGCGATTACGAGCAGTACTTC
CASSQTSDYEQYF
>TRBJ2-7|TRBV6-5|NA|once
TGTGCCAGCAGTTACTTAAGCAGGTCAGGCGAGCAGTACTTC
CASSYLSRSGEQYF
>TRBJ1-6|TRBV30|NA|NA
TGTGCCTGGACCCTAAATGAGTTTTCACCCCTCCACTTT
CAWTLNEFSPLHF